This T cell receptor (beta chain) was identified in a study of cytomegalovirus exposure and HLA in healthy donors. Sequencing used immunoSEQ multiplex PCR; TCRdb keeps in-frame clones, though not all of them. The sample lists 200,000 to 300,000 clones; 70% to 90% were seen once. This receptor was taken from a woman aged 30 to 39 in good health and CMV-seropositive. The sequenced sample was PBMCs.

In nucleotides, the CDR3 is TGTGCCAGCAGTGATCAGGGGAAGTTGGCTGAAGCTTTCTTT. Amino acids: CASSDQGKLAEAFF. The J gene is TRBJ1-1, the V gene TRBV6-1; D may be TRBD1 (6 bases). Germline loops: CDR1 MNHNS, CDR2 SASEGT. The CDR3 totals 14 residues. Trimming removed 3 bases at V and 6 bases at J, with 14 bases between.